This T cell receptor beta chain emerged from a study of regulatory T cells in long-lasting Graves disease. Time point defined: newly diagnosed GD, antithyroid drugs for less than 3 months. Making the TCR library involved RNA that had been extracted from PBMCs. The germline V gene encodes CDR1 SGHTA and CDR2 FQGTGA. Trimming stripped 1 base from V and 9 bases from J, with 22 bases between. The CDR3 runs to 17 residues. With iRepertoire HTBI primers and Arm-PCR of CDR3 regions, TCR beta libraries were built. TCRdb re-called the multiplex PCR reads through MiXCR, storing one row per CDR3 protein. The table includes around 400,000 distinct CDR3 sequences, around a sixth detected once. Study results and limitations: TRBV28, TRBJ1-2 and TRBJ2-5 were favored in persistent disease.

This clonotype appeared many times. Antigen: not known. The chain has TRBV7-3 and TRBJ2-1; possible D gene TRBD2, 5 bases. The receptor was isolated from a female donor with Graves disease. This sample comprised peripheral blood mononuclear cells (PBMCs), obtained at new diagnosis, from a patient treated with antithyroid drugs. The CDR3 loop reads CASSLKGGLSGPAEQFF. CDR3 DNA sequence: TGTGCCAGCAGCTTAAAAGGAGGTTTATCAGGTCCGGCTGAGCAGTTCTTC.